Shown below are 5 T cell receptor beta chains from a single sample sequenced in a study of T-cell memory formation after mild COVID-19. TCRdb used MiXCR to reprocess the 5' RACE reads, holding one entry per CDR3 protein. The sample has about 180,000 distinct CDR3 sequences; about a sixth are singletons. The sequencing sample was made of PBMCs or a T cell subset sorted from them (not recorded which). The origin of the receptors is an adult woman who had mild COVID-19 (a few samples of this study predate the infection). Cell type and time point are not known.

The gene calls are TRBV7-2 and TRBJ2-1; 13 nucleotides match TRBD2. V was pared by 5 bases and J by 7 bases, with 14 bases of the junction left unmatched. Germline V lookup: CDR1 SGHTA, CDR2 FQGNSA. The CDR3 runs 18 residues. The DNA of the CDR3 is TGTGCCAGCAGCCCGCCACTAGCGGGAGGGCCTTCGTGGAATGAGCAGTTCTTC. This encodes CASSPPLAGGPSWNEQFF.

This clonotype appeared a few times. The chain couples TRBV7-2 to TRBJ2-2, with 7 bases identical to TRBD2. Germline CDR1 reads SGHTA; CDR2 reads FQGNSA. The CDR3 extends over 16 amino acids. The V gene end was trimmed by 1 base and the J gene end by 4 bases; junction bases not matched to a gene: 6. For the CDR3, the DNA is TGTGCCAGCAGCTTAGGGAGCGGGGTTAGCACCGGGGAGCTGTTTTTT. It specifies CASSLGSGVSTGELFF. The variable domain in full, completed from reference TRBV7-2 and TRBJ2-2, reads GAGVSQSPSNKVTEKGKDVELRCDPISGHTALYWYRQSLGQGLEFLIYFQGNSAPDKSGLPSDRFSAERTGGSVSTLTIQRTQQEDSAVYLCASSLGSGVSTGELFFGEGSRLTVL.

The chain links TRBV6-5 to TRBJ1-6; D gene ambiguous. V shed 1 base and J shed 2 bases, with 6 bases lying between them. The CDR3 sequence is 15 residues long. Germline values: CDR1 MNHEY, CDR2 SVGAGI. CDR3 DNA sequence: TGTGCCAGCAGTTACTTGTTCCCCTATAATTCACCCCTCCACTTT. It is translated as CASSYLFPYNSPLHF.

V gene TRBV6-1 combines with J gene TRBJ2-1; unclear D gene. Between the trimmed V and J ends, which lost 1 base and 8 bases, there was a span of 15 bases. Germline-derived CDR1 and CDR2 are MNHNS and SASEGT. CDR3 size: 15 residues. The CDR3 DNA is TGTGCCAGCAGTGAAGTGATGACATCGGTTGATGAGCAGTTCTTC. Protein: CASSEVMTSVDEQFF.

This clonotype was counted at least ten times. This chain links TRBV4-2 with TRBJ2-7; D may be TRBD1 (5 bases). Trimming removed 4 bases at V and 3 bases at J, with 16 bases between. CDR1 is LGHNA, CDR2 YNFKEQ, per germline. The CDR3 is made up of 15 amino acids. The chain's CDR3 is CASSPTGADLYEQYF. In nucleotides, the CDR3 is TGTGCCAGCAGCCCCACAGGAGCCGACCTCTACGAGCAGTACTTC.